The 30 T cell receptor beta chains in this list originate from one sample, sequenced in a study of monozygotic twins with inflammatory bowel disease. TCRdb re-analyzed the 5' RACE reads; it lists each CDR3 protein once, without DNA. The table lists around 100,000 distinct CDR3 sequences. The sample taken for sequencing was blood. These receptor sequences come from a human donor with ulcerative colitis or Crohn's disease, or a healthy co-twin of an affected twin (not recorded which).

V gene TRBV7-9 combines with J gene TRBJ2-5; checking the TCRdb D call of TRBD1 is not possible without DNA. This CDR3 is built from 16 residues. Germline CDR1 reads SEHNR; CDR2 reads FQNEAQ (reference sequence). CDR3 region: CASSLSRGQDQETQYF.

The rearrangement links TRBV7-2 to TRBJ2-1; the TCRdb call, TRBD2, lacks DNA for checking. The CDR3 sequence is 14 residues long. Germline V gene sequence: CDR1 SGHTA, CDR2 FQGNSA. CDR3: CASNHGSFYNEQFF.

V is TRBV6-1 and J is TRBJ2-2; TCRdb outputs TRBD2, but without DNA this stays unchecked. The germline V gene has CDR1 MNHNS and CDR2 SASEGT. CDR3 length: 15 amino acids. CDR3 residues: CASSPSGSVTGELFF.

V gene TRBV29-1 combines with J gene TRBJ2-5. Germline V gene sequence: CDR1 SQVTM, CDR2 ANQGSEA. This CDR3 spans 13 amino acids. The CDR3 reads CSVERSTKETQYF.

The genes are TRBV28 and TRBJ1-1; TCRdb picks TRBD1, but there is no DNA to check that call. The CDR3 sequence is 15 residues long. Germline V gene data show CDR1 as MDHEN and CDR2 as SYDVKM. CDR3 in amino acids: CASRTGGRQNTEAFF.

V usage is TRBV7-9 and J usage is TRBJ2-5. The germline V gene encodes CDR1 SEHNR and CDR2 FQNEAQ (reference sequence). The CDR3 is 11 residues long. CDR3 in amino acids: CASFGGETQYF.

The V call is TRBV20-1, the J call TRBJ2-1; the D gene TCRdb calls, TRBD1, cannot be checked with no DNA. CDR1 and CDR2 from the germline V gene are DFQATT and SNEGSKA (reference sequence). There are 15 residues in the CDR3. CDR3 in amino acids: CSARPLARSYNEQFF.

The V gene is TRBV7-2, the J gene TRBJ1-6; TCRdb selects TRBD1, and the lack of DNA leaves this call unchecked. The CDR3 covers 14 residues. Germline V lookup: CDR1 SGHTA, CDR2 FQGNSA. The CDR3 loop is CASSPGQGNSPLHF.

The chain couples TRBV19 to TRBJ2-2; TCRdb reports TRBD2, a call that lacks DNA to check it against. Per germline, CDR1 LNHDA and CDR2 SQIVND (reference sequence). This CDR3 region has 14 residues. The CDR3 sequence is CASRPPSGTGELFF.

The chain carries TRBV30 and TRBJ2-5; TCRdb's assignment of TRBD1 cannot be checked, as there is no DNA. The germline V gene has CDR1 GTSNPN and CDR2 SVGIG (reference sequence). The CDR3 length is 14 residues. CDR3 sequence: CAWSDGGGRGTQYF. Full variable domain (missing parts from reference TRBV30 and TRBJ2-5): SQTIHQWPATLVQPVGSPLSLECTVEGTSNPNLYWYRQAAGRGLQLLFYSVGIGQISSEVPQNLSASRPQDRQFILSSKKLLLSDSGFYLCAWSDGGGRGTQYFGPGTRLLVL.

The V gene is TRBV5-4, the J gene TRBJ2-2. The CDR3 length is 15 residues. Per the germline V gene, CDR1 is SGHNT and CDR2 is YYREEE (reference sequence). CDR3 sequence reads: CASNSASANTGELFF.

The chain couples TRBV5-1 to TRBJ1-4; no DNA is available, so the TRBD1 call from TCRdb remains unchecked. Germline CDR1 reads SGHRS; CDR2 reads YFSETQ. The CDR3 sequence is 16 residues long. The CDR3 is CASSLRYGTDNEKLFF.

The gene calls are TRBV4-1 and TRBJ2-3; the D gene TCRdb calls, TRBD2, cannot be checked with no DNA. This CDR3 is built from 18 residues. Looked up from germline, CDR1 is MGHRA and CDR2 is YSYEKL. The CDR3 reads CASSQGRGLLGLTDTQYF.

This rearrangement joins TRBV3-1 to TRBJ2-2; the TCRdb call, TRBD1, lacks DNA for checking. The CDR3 sequence is 16 residues long. Germline V gene lookup returns CDR1 LGHDT and CDR2 YNNKEL (reference sequence). The CDR3 sequence: CASNARGGGPSGELFF. The full variable domain, with the rest looked up from reference TRBV3-1 and TRBJ2-2, is DTAVSQTPKYLVTQMGNDKSIKCEQNLGHDTMYWYKQDSKKFLKIMFSYNNKELIINETVPNRFSPKSPDKAHLNLHINSLELGDSAVYFCASNARGGGPSGELFFGEGSRLTVL.

The chain recombines TRBV6-1 with TRBJ2-7; TCRdb gives TRBD2 as the D gene, but with no DNA this cannot be confirmed. Germline CDR1 MNHNS, CDR2 SASEGT. The CDR3 is 15 residues long. The CDR3 protein is CASSFPTSGTYEQYF.

CDR3 in amino acids: CATSRVGTDTQYF. V and J are TRBV6-6 and TRBJ2-3; the TCRdb call, TRBD1, lacks DNA for checking. The CDR3 extends over 13 amino acids. Germline lookup yields CDR1 MNHNY and CDR2 SVGAGI (reference sequence).

The rearrangement joins TRBV27 to TRBJ2-1; TCRdb's D gene call, TRBD1, goes unchecked for lack of DNA. The length of the CDR3 is 13 residues. The germline V gene encodes CDR1 MNHEY and CDR2 SMNVEV (reference sequence). CDR3 sequence reads: CASSLTTGYEQFF.

The chain uses TRBV5-1 and TRBJ1-1; TCRdb names TRBD1, which stays unverified in the absence of DNA. The CDR3 consists of 16 residues. CDR1 and CDR2 (germline): SGHRS, YFSETQ. The CDR3 region is CASRYRVDQANTEAFF.

The chain carries TRBV12-3 or TRBV12-4 and TRBJ1-4; TCRdb returns TRBD1, unconfirmable since there is no DNA. The CDR3 contains 13 residues. The CDR3 region is CASSLRTVEKLFF.

The V and J genes are TRBV12-3 or TRBV12-4 and TRBJ2-1; TCRdb lists TRBD2, though no DNA is available to test this call. This CDR3 region has 16 residues. This CDR3 reads CASSYTGLAPDNEQFF.

The CDR3 sequence: CASSPPGTDTQYF. This chain links TRBV7-2 with TRBJ2-3. Looked up from germline, CDR1 is SGHTA and CDR2 is FQGNSA. This CDR3 has 13 residues.

The chain couples TRBV5-4 to TRBJ2-1; TCRdb's assignment of TRBD2 cannot be checked, as there is no DNA. In germline, CDR1 is SGHNT, CDR2 YYREEE (reference sequence). CDR3 length: 14 amino acids. The CDR3 is CASSPGLYDSEQFF. The whole variable domain, remainder taken from reference TRBV5-4 and TRBJ2-1, is ETGVTQSPTHLIKTRGQQVTLRCSSQSGHNTVSWYQQALGQGPQFIFQYYREEENGRGNFPPRFSGLQFPNYSSELNVNALELDDSALYLCASSPGLYDSEQFFGPGTRLTVL.

This chain uses TRBV12-3 or TRBV12-4 with TRBJ1-3; the TCRdb D gene call, TRBD1, has no DNA to confirm it. CDR3 length equals 13 residues. The CDR3 sequence: CASSRTARNTIYF.

The chain couples TRBV7-8 to TRBJ1-3; the TCRdb call, TRBD1, lacks DNA for checking. The CDR3 is 15 amino acids. The V gene's germline CDR1 is SGHVS and CDR2 FQNEAQ. The chain's CDR3 is CASSNFPRAGGPIYF.

The rearrangement joins TRBV27 to TRBJ2-7; as DNA is missing, the TRBD1 call by TCRdb cannot be tested. The CDR3 runs 14 residues. From germline, CDR1 is MNHEY and CDR2 SMNVEV (reference sequence). CDR3: CASSLQTGDYEQYF.

The chain couples TRBV10-3 to TRBJ2-5; no DNA is available, so the TRBD2 call from TCRdb remains unchecked. This CDR3 spans 18 amino acids. The germline V gene has CDR1 ENHRY and CDR2 SYGVKD. The CDR3 region is CAISARQGAASGRETQYF.

The V gene is TRBV29-1, the J gene TRBJ2-6; the TCRdb D gene call, TRBD1, has no DNA to confirm it. There are 16 residues in the CDR3. CDR1 and CDR2 from the germline V gene are SQVTM and ANQGSEA. This CDR3 is CSGRTGGNSGANVLTF.

The V gene is TRBV19, the J gene TRBJ2-4; TCRdb calls TRBD1, which cannot be checked without DNA. Looked up from germline, CDR1 is LNHDA and CDR2 is SQIVND (reference sequence). There are 15 residues in the CDR3. The CDR3 protein is CASSMQGTAKNIQYF.

The chain uses TRBV7-2 and TRBJ2-7; the D call of TRBD1 rests on TCRdb alone, since no DNA is present to check it. Germline CDR1 SGHTA, CDR2 FQGNSA. CDR3 length equals 14 residues. Here the CDR3 reads CASSYVGVSYEQYF.

J is TRBJ1-3 and V is TRBV19. CDR3 length equals 12 residues. Germline lookup yields CDR1 LNHDA and CDR2 SQIVND (reference sequence). The CDR3 loop is CASSISGNTIYF.